The sequence of this TCR beta chain was determined in a study of regulatory T cells in long-lasting Graves disease. Sequencing libraries for TCR beta were prepared with iRepertoire HTBI primers and Arm-PCR of CDR3 regions. TCRdb recomputed calls from the multiplex PCR reads with MiXCR, one row per CDR3 protein. The data contain roughly 610,000 distinct CDR3 sequences, about 16% of them singletons. Noted time point: newly diagnosed GD, antithyroid drugs for less than 3 months. PBMC RNA was the source of the TCR library. The germline V gene encodes CDR1 SGHNT and CDR2 YYREEE (reference sequence). Trimming cost V 0 bases and J 5 bases; bases outside gene matches: 4. The CDR3 is 16 residues long. The same specimen was also included in a second study, on T cells in Graves' hyperthyroidism and ophthalmopathy.

Sequenced material: peripheral blood mononuclear cells (PBMCs), taken at new diagnosis, from a patient treated with antithyroid drugs. The chain couples TRBV5-4 to TRBJ2-2; 10 positions agree with TRBD2. This TCR derives from a man younger than 35 with Graves disease. CDR3 in amino acids: CASSLASGGGTGELFF. Written as DNA, the CDR3 is TGTGCCAGCAGCTTGGCCAGCGGGGGGGGTACCGGGGAGCTGTTTTTT.